The clone carrying this TCR beta chain was seen a few times. MiXCR was run by TCRdb on the RT-PCR reads, yielding one entry per CDR3 protein. The sample has approximately 720,000 distinct CDR3 sequences, 13% to 15% seen once. The sequence was obtained from a female donor in good health, serving as a healthy control. The sample comprised memory CD4+ T cells from blood.

The CDR3 loop is CSARAGTDEQYF. The CDR3 DNA sequence: TGCAGTGCTAGGGCAGGGACCGACGAGCAGTACTTC. The chain combines TRBV20-1 with TRBJ2-7; D is perhaps TRBD1 or TRBD2 (5 bases each). V was shortened by 3 bases and J by 5 bases, with 11 bases between the two germline ends. The germline V gene encodes CDR1 DFQATT and CDR2 SNEGSKA (reference sequence). This CDR3 comprises 12 residues.